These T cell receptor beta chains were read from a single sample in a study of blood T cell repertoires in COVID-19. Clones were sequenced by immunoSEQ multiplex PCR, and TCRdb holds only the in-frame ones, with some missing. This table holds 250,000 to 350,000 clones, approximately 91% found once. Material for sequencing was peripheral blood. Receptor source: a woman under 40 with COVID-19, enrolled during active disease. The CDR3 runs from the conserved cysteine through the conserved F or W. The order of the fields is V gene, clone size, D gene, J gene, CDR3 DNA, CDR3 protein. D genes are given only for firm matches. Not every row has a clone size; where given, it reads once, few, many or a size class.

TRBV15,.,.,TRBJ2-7,TGTGCCACCAGCAGTAGAGGGGGGGCCTACGAGCAGTACTTC,CATSSRGGAYEQYF
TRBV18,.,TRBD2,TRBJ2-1,TGTGCCAGCTCACCAAACGGGAGGGCTTTAGAGCAGTTCTTC,CASSPNGRALEQFF
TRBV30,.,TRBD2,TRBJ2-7,TGTGCCTCCTATAGCGGGAGGGTCCCTTACGAGCAGTACTTC,CASYSGRVPYEQYF
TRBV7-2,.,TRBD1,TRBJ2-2,TGTGCCAGCAGCCCTTGGACAGGGATGGCCGGGGAGCTGTTTTTT,CASSPWTGMAGELFF
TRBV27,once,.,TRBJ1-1,TGTGCCAGCAGTTTATCGGGGGGTGGGGGCACTGAAGCTTTCTTT,CASSLSGGGGTEAFF
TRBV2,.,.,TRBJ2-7,TGTGCCAGCATCGCGGGGCCCACCTACGAGCAGTACTTC,CASIAGPTYEQYF
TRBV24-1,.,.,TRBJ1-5,TGTGCCACCAGTGCCGGGGGGTCCTATCAGCCCCAGCATTTT,CATSAGGSYQPQHF
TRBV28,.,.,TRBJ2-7,TGTGCCAGCAGTCCCGGAGAAGTTTTCTACGAGCAGTACTTC,CASSPGEVFYEQYF
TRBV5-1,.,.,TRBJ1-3,TGCGCCAGCAGCTTGGCCCCAGACAGGATCTCTGGAAACACCATATATTTT,CASSLAPDRISGNTIYF
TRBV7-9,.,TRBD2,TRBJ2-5,TGTGCCACACAAGCGGGAGGGGAGACCCAGTACTTC,CATQAGGETQYF
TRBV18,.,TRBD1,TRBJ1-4,TGTGCCAGCTCCGCGGGACAGGCAACTAATGAAAAACTGTTTTTT,CASSAGQATNEKLFF
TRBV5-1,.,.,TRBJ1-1,TGCGCCAGCAGCTCGGACAGTAACCGCATGAACACTGAAGCTTTCTTT,CASSSDSNRMNTEAFF
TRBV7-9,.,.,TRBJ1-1,TGTGCCAGCGTCCCCGGGAGGAACACTGAAGCTTTCTTT,CASVPGRNTEAFF
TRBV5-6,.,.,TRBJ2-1,TGTGCCAGCAGCTTTACCCGCATCGGGACTTACAATGAGCAGTTCTTC,CASSFTRIGTYNEQFF
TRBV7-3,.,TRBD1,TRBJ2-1,TGTGCCAGCAGTTTGGACAGGGACAATGAGCAGTTCTTC,CASSLDRDNEQFF
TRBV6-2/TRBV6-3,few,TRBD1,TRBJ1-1,TGTGCCAGCAGTAGAGCGAAGACAGGGGGCGCTTTCTTT,CASSRAKTGGAFF
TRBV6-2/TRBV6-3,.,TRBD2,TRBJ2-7,TGTGCCAGCAGTCCACCGACTAGCGGGAGAAGGGAGCAGTACTTC,CASSPPTSGRREQYF
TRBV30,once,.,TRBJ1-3,TGTGCCTGGAGCCTAAGGGCAGGGGCTGGAAACACCATATATTTT,CAWSLRAGAGNTIYF
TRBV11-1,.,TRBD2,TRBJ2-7,TGTGCCAGCAGCTCTAAACTAGCGGGAGGGCCCGGGGAGCAGTACTTC,CASSSKLAGGPGEQYF
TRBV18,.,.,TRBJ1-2,TGTGCCAGCTCACCCACCGGAAGGACAGTAGAAACCTTC,CASSPTGRTVETF
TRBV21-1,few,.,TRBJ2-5,TGTGCCAGCAGCAAACTACTAGCGGGAGGAGAGACCCAGTACTTC,CASSKLLAGGETQYF
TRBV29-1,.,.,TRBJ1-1,TGCAGCGTTGGGGAGGGAGGGACTGAAGCTTTCTTT,CSVGEGGTEAFF
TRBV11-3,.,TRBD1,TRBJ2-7,TGTGCCAGCAGCTCGGGACAGGCCCAGTCCTACGAGCAGTACTTC,CASSSGQAQSYEQYF
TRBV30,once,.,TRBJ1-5,TGTGCCTGGAGTGGCAGGGGCCCCAATAGCAATCAGCCCCAGCATTTT,CAWSGRGPNSNQPQHF
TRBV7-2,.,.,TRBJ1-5,TGTGCCAGCAGCCAAACAGGGACCGGTAATCAGCCCCAGCATTTT,CASSQTGTGNQPQHF
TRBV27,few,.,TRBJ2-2,TGTGCCAGCAGTTTCCTGGGACAAAACACCGGGGAGCTGTTTTTT,CASSFLGQNTGELFF